A single T cell receptor (beta chain) is shown here with its context. The CDR3 sequence is 15 residues long. Trimming removed 5 bases from V and 0 bases from J, with 8 bases in between. Germline V lookup: CDR1 LNHNV, CDR2 YYDKDF (reference sequence). TCRdb reanalyzed the PCR reads via MiXCR. The table has around 12,000 clones, 25% to 40% seen once. The data belong to a study of metastatic and nonmetastatic thyroid tumors. All patients reached thyroid surgery having received no treatment beforehand. This sequence originates from a male donor with papillary thyroid cancer or a benign thyroid nodule (not recorded which). Some clones in this sample may be carry-over from other donors' samples. The sample was tumor tissue. The J gene is TRBJ2-6, the V gene TRBV15; no clear D gene. CDR3 sequence: CATSGGPSGANVLTF. In DNA, the CDR3 is TGTGCCACCAGCGGCGGACCCTCTGGGGCCAACGTCCTGACTTTC.